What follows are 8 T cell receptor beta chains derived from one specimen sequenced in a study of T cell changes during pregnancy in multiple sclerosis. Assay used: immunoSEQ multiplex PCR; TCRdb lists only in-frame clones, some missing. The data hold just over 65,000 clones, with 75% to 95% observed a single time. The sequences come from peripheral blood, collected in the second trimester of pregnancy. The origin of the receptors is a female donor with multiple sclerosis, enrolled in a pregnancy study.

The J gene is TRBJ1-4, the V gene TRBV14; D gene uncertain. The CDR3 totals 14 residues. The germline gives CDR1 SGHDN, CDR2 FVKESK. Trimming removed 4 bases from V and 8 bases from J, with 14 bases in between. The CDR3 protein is CASSRRLGREKLFF. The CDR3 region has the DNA TGTGCCAGCAGCCGACGACTTGGGAGGGAAAAACTGTTTTTT. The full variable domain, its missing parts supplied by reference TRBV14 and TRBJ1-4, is EAGVTQFPSHSVIEKGQTVTLRCDPISGHDNLYWYRRVMGKEIKFLLHFVKESKQDESGMPNNRFLAERTGGTYSTLKVQPAELEDSGVYFCASSRRLGREKLFFGSGTQLSVL.

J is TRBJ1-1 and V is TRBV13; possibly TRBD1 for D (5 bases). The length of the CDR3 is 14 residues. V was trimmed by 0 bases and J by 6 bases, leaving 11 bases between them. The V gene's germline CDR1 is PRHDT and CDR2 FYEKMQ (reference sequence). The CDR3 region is CASSLGFDSPEAFF. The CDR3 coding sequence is TGTGCCAGCAGCTTAGGATTTGACAGCCCTGAAGCTTTCTTT.

The CDR3: CASSQEVAGDNSPLHF. For the CDR3, the DNA is TGCGCCAGCAGCCAAGAGGTGGCAGGGGATAATTCACCCCTCCACTTT. The chain joins TRBV4-3 to TRBJ1-6; D is perhaps TRBD1 (6 bases). This CDR3 has 16 residues. V was shortened by 0 bases and J by 5 bases, with 11 bases between the two germline ends. The germline CDR1 and CDR2 sequences are LGHNA and YSLEER.

The DNA for the CDR3 is TGTGCCAGCAGCGTAGCCCCTAGCGGGGCCTACTACGAGCAGTACTTC. It yields the protein CASSVAPSGAYYEQYF. The rearrangement uses TRBV9 and TRBJ2-7, with 9 bases aligning to TRBD2. V trimming: 0 bases; J trimming: 3 bases; junction bases outside the gene matches: 7. This CDR3 has 16 amino acids. The germline CDR1 and CDR2 sequences are SGDLS and YYNGEE.

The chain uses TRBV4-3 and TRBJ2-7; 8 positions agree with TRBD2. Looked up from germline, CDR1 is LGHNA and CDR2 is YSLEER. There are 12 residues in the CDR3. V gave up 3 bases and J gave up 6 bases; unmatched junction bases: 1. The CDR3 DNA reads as TGCGCCAGCAGCCAGGCGGGGGGCGAGCAGTACTTC. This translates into CASSQAGGEQYF.

For the CDR3, the DNA is TGCGCCAGCAGCCAATCCACTAGCGCCTCCCCATCAGATACGCAGTATTTT. It encodes CASSQSTSASPSDTQYF. The gene calls are TRBV4-3 and TRBJ2-3, with 7 nucleotides matching TRBD2. There are 17 residues in the CDR3. After removal of 2 bases from V and 4 bases from J, the junction contained 12 bases not matched to a gene. CDR1 is LGHNA and CDR2 is YSLEER in the germline V gene.

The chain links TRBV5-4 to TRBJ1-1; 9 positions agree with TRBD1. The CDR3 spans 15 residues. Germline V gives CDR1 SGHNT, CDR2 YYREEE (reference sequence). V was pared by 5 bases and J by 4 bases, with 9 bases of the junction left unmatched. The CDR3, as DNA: TGTGCCAGCAGTCTACGCACAGGGGGCATCACTGAAGCTTTCTTT. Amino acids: CASSLRTGGITEAFF. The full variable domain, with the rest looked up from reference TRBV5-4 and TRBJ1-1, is ETGVTQSPTHLIKTRGQQVTLRCSSQSGHNTVSWYQQALGQGPQFIFQYYREEENGRGNFPPRFSGLQFPNYSSELNVNALELDDSALYLCASSLRTGGITEAFFGQGTRLTVV.

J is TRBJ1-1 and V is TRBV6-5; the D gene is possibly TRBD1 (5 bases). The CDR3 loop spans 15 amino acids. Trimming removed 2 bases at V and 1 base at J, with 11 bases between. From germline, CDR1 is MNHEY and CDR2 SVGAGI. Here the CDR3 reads CASSYRGPPNTEAFF. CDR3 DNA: TGTGCCAGCAGTTACAGGGGCCCCCCGAACACTGAAGCTTTCTTT.